A single sample gave rise to the 14 T cell receptor beta chains below, sequenced in a study of cytomegalovirus exposure and HLA in healthy donors. In the PCR, 60 Vbeta and 13 Jbeta primers were used. The repertoire was sequenced with immunoSEQ multiplex PCR; TCRdb's copy has only in-frame clones and lacks some. Altogether over 150,000 clones are present, approximately 78% being singletons, with the ten largest covering around 6.7%. Sequenced sample: PBMCs. These receptors were taken from a woman in her 30s in good health and CMV-seropositive.

The V and J genes are TRBV2 and TRBJ1-6, with 7 bases matching TRBD1. V gave up 6 bases and J gave up 8 bases; unmatched junction bases: 7. Germline CDR1 SNHLY, CDR2 FYNNEI. This CDR3 has 14 residues. CDR3 protein: CASRKGALDSPLHF. CDR3 nucleotide sequence: TGTGCCAGCAGAAAGGGGGCGCTTGATTCACCCCTCCACTTT.

This chain uses TRBV6-5 with TRBJ1-5; 8 bases are a match to TRBD1. The V and J ends lost 7 bases and 7 bases, in that order; junction bases with no gene match: 6. The CDR3 length is 13 residues. Per germline, CDR1 MNHEY and CDR2 SVGAGI. The CDR3 region is CASTRDRSQPQHF. CDR3 bases: TGTGCCAGCACCCGGGACAGGAGCCAGCCCCAGCATTTT.

The chain recombines TRBV6-1 with TRBJ2-7; 11 nucleotides align to TRBD2. After removal of 8 bases from V and 3 bases from J, the junction contained 3 bases not matched to a gene. CDR1 and CDR2 from the germline V gene are MNHNS and SASEGT. This CDR3 comprises 13 residues. The CDR3 DNA sequence: TGTGCCAGCGGACTAGCGGGTTACTACGAGCAGTACTTC. Residues: CASGLAGYYEQYF.

The chain carries TRBV4-1 and TRBJ2-7; a weak D match, TRBD2 (5 bases). Trimming pared 3 bases from V and 3 bases from J, leaving 15 bases between. Germline lookup yields CDR1 MGHRA and CDR2 YSYEKL. The CDR3 is made up of 15 amino acids. The CDR3 nucleotides are TGCGCCAGCAGCCAGTTAATCGAGGGAGACTACGAGCAGTACTTC. It translates to CASSQLIEGDYEQYF.

CDR3 nucleotide sequence: TGTGCCACCATCCCTGGACACTTGAACACTGAAGCTTTCTTT. This codes for CATIPGHLNTEAFF. The rearrangement joins TRBV19 to TRBJ1-1, with D possibly being TRBD1 (5 bases). Deletions cut 10 bases from V and 0 bases from J, with 15 bases between. CDR3 length equals 14 residues. From germline, CDR1 is LNHDA and CDR2 SQIVND (reference sequence).

The CDR3 is CSVAGHNYGYTF. CDR3 DNA: TGCAGCGTTGCGGGACACAACTATGGCTACACCTTC. The chain links TRBV29-1 to TRBJ1-2; tentatively, D is TRBD1 (6 bases). The V and J ends lost 4 bases and 2 bases respectively, with 8 bases between them. The length of the CDR3 is 12 residues. The V gene's germline CDR1 is SQVTM and CDR2 ANQGSEA. Full variable domain (remainder filled in from reference TRBV29-1 and TRBJ1-2): SAVISQKPSRDICQRGTSLTIQCQVDSQVTMMFWYRQQPGQSLTLIATANQGSEATYESGFVIDKFPISRPNLTFSTLTVSNMSPEDSSIYLCSVAGHNYGYTFGSGTRLTVV.

This chain links TRBV12-5 with TRBJ1-5; D remains ambiguous. The CDR3 has 13 residues. With 3 bases removed from V and 7 bases from J, the gap between germline ends came to 10 bases. The germline V gene encodes CDR1 LGHNT and CDR2 FRNRAP. The CDR3 is CASGLEGEQPQHF. The DNA for the CDR3 is TGTGCTAGTGGTTTAGAGGGCGAGCAGCCCCAGCATTTT.

V is TRBV4-3 and J is TRBJ2-3; 7 bases align to TRBD2. The V gene's germline CDR1 is LGHNA and CDR2 YSLEER. V lost 2 bases, J lost 3 bases, and 5 bases stayed unmatched. The CDR3 runs to 15 residues. In nucleotides, the CDR3 is TGCGCCAGCAGCCAACCCGGGACTAATACAGATACGCAGTATTTT. Translated, it gives CASSQPGTNTDTQYF.

The V call is TRBV2, the J call TRBJ2-5, with a tentative D call TRBD2 (6 bases). The germline CDR1 and CDR2 sequences are SNHLY and FYNNEI. With 7 bases removed from V and 1 base from J, the gap between germline ends came to 13 bases. The CDR3 is 14 amino acids. CDR3 sequence (DNA): TGTGCCAGCACCCCGGGACTGGTCCAAGAGACCCAGTACTTC. It encodes CASTPGLVQETQYF.

This chain links TRBV6-4 with TRBJ2-3, with 11 bases lining up with TRBD2. The germline gives CDR1 MRHNA, CDR2 SNTAGT. The V gene end was trimmed by 5 bases and the J gene end by 5 bases; junction bases not matched to a gene: 9. The length of the CDR3 is 16 residues. CDR3 DNA: TGTGCCAGCAGTACCCGCCATAGCGGGGGGGGAGATACGCAGTATTTT. Its protein is CASSTRHSGGGDTQYF.

The gene calls are TRBV4-3 and TRBJ2-7; 9 positions match TRBD1. CDR1 and CDR2 (germline): LGHNA, YSLEER. The CDR3 contains 15 residues. J gave up 0 bases and V 2 bases, and 2 bases lay outside the gene matches. The CDR3 loop reads CASSQRTGDSYEQYF. DNA of the CDR3: TGCGCCAGCAGCCAACGGACAGGGGACTCCTACGAGCAGTACTTC.

The V call is TRBV7-9, the J call TRBJ2-4; TRBD1 agrees at 9 bases. CDR1 SEHNR and CDR2 FQNEAQ come from the germline V gene (reference sequence). CDR3 length equals 12 residues. The ends lost 4 bases at V and 16 bases at J; junction bases unmatched: 8. CDR3 coding DNA: TGTGCCAGCAGCTACGTCGGGGACAGGGAATACTTC. Protein product: CASSYVGDREYF.

The chain has TRBV7-2 and TRBJ2-3; D perhaps matches TRBD2 (5 bases). The CDR3 is 16 amino acids. V was shortened by 3 bases and J by 1 base, with 14 bases between the two germline ends. CDR1 is SGHTA, CDR2 FQGNSA, per germline. The CDR3 nucleotides read TGTGCCAGCAGCTTTTGGATTCGGCGGGGCACAGATACGCAGTATTTT. As protein: CASSFWIRRGTDTQYF.

This chain uses TRBV21-1 with TRBJ2-3; the table's TRBD2 call for D was not verified on the DNA. TRBV21-1 is described as a pseudogene. The CDR3 has 18 residues. CDR3 nucleotide sequence: TGTGCCAGCACCCCGACTAGCGGGGGGTGGACTAGCACAGATACGCAGTATTTT. This encodes CASTPTSGGWTSTDTQYF.